This section outlines one T cell receptor (beta chain) sequence together with its context. The antigen is undetermined. Time point: baseline pretreatment blood. Treatment noted: 15 Gy SBRT to primary tumor, nephrectomy 4 weeks later. The data are from a study of radiation and T cells in renal cell carcinoma. Study observations and caveats: No pretreatment tumor biopsies were available for baseline clonotypes.

The method was immunoSEQ multiplex PCR; TCRdb's version includes in-frame clones alone and lacks a portion of them. The sample carries more than 95,000 clones, roughly 85% recorded once. There are 15 residues in the CDR3. The V and J ends lost 4 bases and 0 bases, in that order; junction bases with no gene match: 0. Looked up from germline, CDR1 is SQVTM and CDR2 is ANQGSEA. This sequence originates from a woman aged 60 to 75 with renal cell carcinoma. This chain joins TRBV29-1 and TRBJ2-3; 14 positions agree with TRBD2. The sequencing here drew on blood, taken from a patient whose treatment included radiotherapy and nephrectomy. Here the CDR3 DNA reads TGCAGCGTTGGACTAGCGGGGGGGAGCACAGATACGCAGTATTTT. It yields the protein CSVGLAGGSTDTQYF.